This T cell receptor (beta chain) was obtained from a study of T cells after yellow fever vaccination. TCRdb reanalysed the 5' RACE reads using MiXCR and keeps one entry per CDR3 protein. This sample yields around 590,000 distinct CDR3 sequences, of which about 12% are seen a single time; 14% to 15% belongs to the top ten. CDR1 is LNHDA and CDR2 is SQIVND in the germline V gene (reference sequence). V was pared by 3 bases and J by 4 bases, with 4 bases between. The CDR3 covers 12 residues. This TCR derives from a young man who received the YFV17D yellow fever vaccine. The sequencing used PBMCs, collected on the day of the yellow fever booster vaccination. V and J are TRBV19 and TRBJ2-1, with D unclear. CDR3 in amino acids: CASSINYNEQFF. As DNA, the CDR3 is TGTGCCAGTAGTATCAATTACAATGAGCAGTTCTTC.